The clone carrying this T cell receptor beta chain was counted many times. The time point is: newly diagnosed GD, antithyroid drugs for less than 3 months. Scientists built the TCR library using RNA that was extracted from PBMCs. The sample comes from a study of regulatory T cells in long-lasting Graves disease. The wider study: Antithyroid drugs had been given to newly diagnosed Graves' patients for under 3 months.

CDR3 length: 14 residues. V trimming: 6 bases; J trimming: 1 base; junction bases outside the gene matches: 5. The germline gives CDR1 MNHNS, CDR2 SASEGT. Assembly of TCR beta libraries relied on iRepertoire HTBI primers together with Arm-PCR of CDR3 regions. Using its own MiXCR run on the multiplex PCR reads, TCRdb lists one record per CDR3 protein. The sample has roughly 610,000 distinct CDR3 sequences; around 15% are singletons. The same sample was also used in a study of T cells in Graves' hyperthyroidism and ophthalmopathy.

This sequence originates from a man between 18 and 29 years old with Graves disease. The starting material was peripheral blood mononuclear cells (PBMCs), obtained at new diagnosis, from a patient treated with antithyroid drugs. The V and J genes are TRBV6-1 and TRBJ2-5, with 7 bases matching TRBD2. The DNA for the CDR3 is TGTGCCAGCAGGAGGGGAGGGATCCAAGAGACCCAGTACTTC. It codes for CASRRGGIQETQYF.